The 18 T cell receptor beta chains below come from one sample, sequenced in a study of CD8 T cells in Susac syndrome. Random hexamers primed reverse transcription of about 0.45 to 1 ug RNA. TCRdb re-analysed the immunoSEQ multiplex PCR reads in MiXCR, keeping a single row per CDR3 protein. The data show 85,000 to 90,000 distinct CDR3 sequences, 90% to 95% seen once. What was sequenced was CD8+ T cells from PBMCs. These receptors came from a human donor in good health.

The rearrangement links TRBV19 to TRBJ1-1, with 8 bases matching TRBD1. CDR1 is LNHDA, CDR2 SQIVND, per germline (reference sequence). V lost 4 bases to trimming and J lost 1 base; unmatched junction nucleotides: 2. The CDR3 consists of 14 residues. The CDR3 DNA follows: TGTGCCAGTAGTAGTGGACAGGGGAACACTGAAGCTTTCTTT. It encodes CASSSGQGNTEAFF.

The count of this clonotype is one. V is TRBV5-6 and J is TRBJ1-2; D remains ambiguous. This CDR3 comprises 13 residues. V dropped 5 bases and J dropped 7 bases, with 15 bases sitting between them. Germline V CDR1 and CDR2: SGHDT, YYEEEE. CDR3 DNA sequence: TGTGCCAGCAGACTTCGTGGATTGGCTGGCTACACCTTC. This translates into CASRLRGLAGYTF.

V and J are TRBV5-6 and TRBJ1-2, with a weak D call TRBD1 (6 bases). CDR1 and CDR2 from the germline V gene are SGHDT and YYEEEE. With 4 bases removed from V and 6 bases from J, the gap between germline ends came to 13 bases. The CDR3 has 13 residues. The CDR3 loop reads CASSQGDTHGYTF. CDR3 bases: TGTGCCAGCAGCCAAGGGGACACTCATGGCTACACCTTC.

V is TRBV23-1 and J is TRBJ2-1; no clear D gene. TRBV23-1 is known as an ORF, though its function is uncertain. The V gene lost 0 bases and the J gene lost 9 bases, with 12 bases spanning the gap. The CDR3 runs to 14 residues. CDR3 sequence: CASSQSKPGLEQFF. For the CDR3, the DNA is TGCGCCAGCAGTCAATCCAAGCCAGGCCTTGAGCAGTTCTTC.

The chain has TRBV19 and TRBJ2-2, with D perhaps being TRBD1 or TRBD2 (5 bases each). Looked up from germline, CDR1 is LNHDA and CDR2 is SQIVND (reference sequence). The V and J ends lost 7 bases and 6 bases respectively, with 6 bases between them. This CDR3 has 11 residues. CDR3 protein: CASMGAGELFF. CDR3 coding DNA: TGTGCCAGTATGGGGGCCGGGGAGCTGTTTTTT.

This CDR3 reads CASSLWAAEGSYEQYF. As DNA, the CDR3 is TGTGCCAGCAGTTTATGGGCAGCTGAGGGCTCCTACGAGCAGTACTTC. This chain links TRBV27 with TRBJ2-7; the D gene is possibly TRBD2 (5 bases). The V gene's germline CDR1 is MNHEY and CDR2 SMNVEV (reference sequence). CDR3 size: 16 residues. Between the trimmed V and J ends, which lost 1 base and 0 bases, there was a span of 13 bases.

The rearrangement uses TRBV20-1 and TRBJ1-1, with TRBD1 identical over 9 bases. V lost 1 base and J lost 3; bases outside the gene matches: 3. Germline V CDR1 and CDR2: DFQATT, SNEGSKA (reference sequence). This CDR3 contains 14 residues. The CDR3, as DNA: TGCAGTGCTAGAGCGGACAGGGGAGACACTGAAGCTTTCTTT. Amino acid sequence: CSARADRGDTEAFF.

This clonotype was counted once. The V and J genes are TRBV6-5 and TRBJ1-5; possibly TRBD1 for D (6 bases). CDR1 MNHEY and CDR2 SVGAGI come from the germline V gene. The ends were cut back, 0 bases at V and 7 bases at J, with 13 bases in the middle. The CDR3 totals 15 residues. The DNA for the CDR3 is TGTGCCAGCAGTTACTCGAGGCAGGGGAAACAGCCCCAGCATTTT. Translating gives CASSYSRQGKQPQHF.

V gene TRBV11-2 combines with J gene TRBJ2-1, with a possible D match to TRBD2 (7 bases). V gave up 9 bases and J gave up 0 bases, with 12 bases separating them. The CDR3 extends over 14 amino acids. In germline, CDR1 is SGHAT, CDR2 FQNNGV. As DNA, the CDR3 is TGTGCCAGTACGGGGGGCAGCTCCTACAATGAGCAGTTCTTC. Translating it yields CASTGGSSYNEQFF.

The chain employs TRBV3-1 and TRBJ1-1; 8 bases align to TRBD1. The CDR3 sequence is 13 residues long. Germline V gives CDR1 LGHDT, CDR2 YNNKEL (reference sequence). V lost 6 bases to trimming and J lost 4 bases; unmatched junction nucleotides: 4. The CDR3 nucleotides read TGTGCCAGCAGTATGACAGGGGCCACTGAAGCTTTCTTT. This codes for CASSMTGATEAFF.

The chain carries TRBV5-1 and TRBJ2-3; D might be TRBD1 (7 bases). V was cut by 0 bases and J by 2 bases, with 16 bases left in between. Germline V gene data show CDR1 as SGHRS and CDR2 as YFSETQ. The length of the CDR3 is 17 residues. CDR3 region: CASSLGNRGLNTDTQYF. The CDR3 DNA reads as TGCGCCAGCAGCTTGGGGAACAGGGGACTTAACACAGATACGCAGTATTTT.

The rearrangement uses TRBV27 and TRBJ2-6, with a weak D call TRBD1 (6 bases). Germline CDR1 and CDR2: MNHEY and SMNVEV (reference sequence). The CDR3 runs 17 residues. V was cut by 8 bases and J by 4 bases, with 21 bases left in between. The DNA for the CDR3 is TGTGCCAGCTCAAGGACAGCGATTGAACCCGGGGCCAACGTCCTGACTTTC. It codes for CASSRTAIEPGANVLTF.

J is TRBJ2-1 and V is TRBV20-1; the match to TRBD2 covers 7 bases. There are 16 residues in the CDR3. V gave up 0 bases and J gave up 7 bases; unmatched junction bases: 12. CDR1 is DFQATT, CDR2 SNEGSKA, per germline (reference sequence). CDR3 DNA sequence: TGCAGTGCTAGAGATGAGCAGCGGGGTGATCTTAATGAGCAGTTCTTC. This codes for CSARDEQRGDLNEQFF.

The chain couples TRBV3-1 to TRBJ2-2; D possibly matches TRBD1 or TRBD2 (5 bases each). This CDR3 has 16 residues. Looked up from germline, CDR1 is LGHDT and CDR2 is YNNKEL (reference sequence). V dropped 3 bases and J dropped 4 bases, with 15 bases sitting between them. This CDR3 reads CASSQDSWDPTGELFF. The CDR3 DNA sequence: TGTGCCAGCAGCCAGGATTCGTGGGACCCCACCGGGGAGCTGTTTTTT.

CDR3 protein: CASSRPDRATYEQYF. The CDR3 bases are TGCGCCAGCAGTCGACCGGACAGGGCGACCTACGAGCAGTACTTC. The chain is built from TRBV5-1 and TRBJ2-7; TRBD1 agrees at 8 bases. The V and J ends lost 5 bases and 2 bases, in that order; junction bases with no gene match: 9. The CDR3 runs 15 residues. Germline V gene data show CDR1 as SGHRS and CDR2 as YFSETQ.

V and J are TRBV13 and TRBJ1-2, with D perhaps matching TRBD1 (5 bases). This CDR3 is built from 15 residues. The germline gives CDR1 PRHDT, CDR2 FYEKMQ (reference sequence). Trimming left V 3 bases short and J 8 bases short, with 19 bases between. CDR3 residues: CASSFWGGSLKGYTF. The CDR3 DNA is TGTGCCAGCAGCTTCTGGGGCGGGTCGCTTAAAGGCTACACCTTC.

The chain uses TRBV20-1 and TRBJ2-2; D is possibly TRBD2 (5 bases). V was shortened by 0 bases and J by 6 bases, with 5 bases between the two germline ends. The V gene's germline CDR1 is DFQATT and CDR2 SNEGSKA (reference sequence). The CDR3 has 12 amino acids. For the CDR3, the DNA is TGCAGTGCTAGAGATAGCGCCGGGGAGCTGTTTTTT. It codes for CSARDSAGELFF.

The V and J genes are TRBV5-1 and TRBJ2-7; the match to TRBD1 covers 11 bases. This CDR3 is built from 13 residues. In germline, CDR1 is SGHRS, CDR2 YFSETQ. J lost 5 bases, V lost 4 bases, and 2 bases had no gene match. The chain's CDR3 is CASSTGQGDEQYF. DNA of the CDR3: TGCGCCAGCAGCACGGGACAGGGGGACGAGCAGTACTTC.